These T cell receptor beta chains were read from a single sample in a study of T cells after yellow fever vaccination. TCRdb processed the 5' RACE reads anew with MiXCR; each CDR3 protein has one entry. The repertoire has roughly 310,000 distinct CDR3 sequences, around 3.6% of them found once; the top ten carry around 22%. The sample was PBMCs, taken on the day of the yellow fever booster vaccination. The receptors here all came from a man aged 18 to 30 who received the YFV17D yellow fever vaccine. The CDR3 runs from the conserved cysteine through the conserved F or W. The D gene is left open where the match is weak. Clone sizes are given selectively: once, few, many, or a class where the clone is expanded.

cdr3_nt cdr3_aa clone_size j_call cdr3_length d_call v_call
TGTGCCAGCAGCCTGAGGACAGGGCGCACCGGGGAGCTGTTTTTT CASSLRTGRTGELFF many TRBJ2-2 15 TRBD1 TRBV7-9
TGCGCCAGCAGGGGTGGATTCTTAGAGGAGCAGTACTTC CASRGGFLEEQYF many TRBJ2-7 13 NA TRBV4-1
TGTGCCAGCAGTTTGGGTACTCGGGAGACCCAGTACTTC CASSLGTRETQYF NA TRBJ2-5 13 NA TRBV12-3/TRBV12-4
TGTGCCAGCAGCTTGGCCTGGGGCAGCTCCTACAATGAGCAGTTCTTC CASSLAWGSSYNEQFF few TRBJ2-1 16 NA TRBV5-5
TGTGCCAGTAGCCCCTGGGGGCAGAACAGAGGCACAGATACGCAGTATTTT CASSPWGQNRGTDTQYF few TRBJ2-3 17 NA TRBV19
TGCAGCCTTTCCGGACTACGCCAAGAGACCCAGTACTTC CSLSGLRQETQYF many TRBJ2-5 13 NA TRBV29-1
TGTGCCAGTCGGAAGGGACCTTCCTACGAGCAGTACTTC CASRKGPSYEQYF many TRBJ2-7 13 NA TRBV18
TGTGCCAGTAGTATATCTGGGACAGAATCCTACGAGCAGTACTTC CASSISGTESYEQYF few TRBJ2-7 15 TRBD1 TRBV19
TGCAGCGTTGAACGGACTCGACGGGGGAATGAGCAGTTCTTC CSVERTRRGNEQFF many TRBJ2-1 14 NA TRBV29-1
TGTGCCAGCAGGGCCCCCTACGAGCAGTACTTC CASRAPYEQYF many TRBJ2-7 11 NA TRBV6-6
TGCAGCGTTGAACAGGGGGCTGGGGAGACCCAGTACTTC CSVEQGAGETQYF many TRBJ2-5 13 TRBD1 TRBV29-1
TGTGCCAGCAGTGAACCAAACACCGGGGAGCTGTTTTTT CASSEPNTGELFF many TRBJ2-2 13 NA TRBV6-1
TGTGCCAGCAGCCCCGTTTACCAGGCGGGGACAGATACGCAGTATTTT CASSPVYQAGTDTQYF many TRBJ2-3 16 NA TRBV6-5
TGTGCCAGCAGCCAAGTCCACGGCGGGGGGAACACAGATACGCAGTATTTT CASSQVHGGGNTDTQYF many TRBJ2-3 17 TRBD2 TRBV4-2
TGTGCCAGCAGTTTAAAGGGCGGGGAAAATACCTTC CASSLKGGENTF NA TRBJ1-2 12 NA TRBV12-3/TRBV12-4
TGTGCCAGCAGTTACGCACAGGGATATCAGCCCCAGCATTTT CASSYAQGYQPQHF few TRBJ1-5 14 NA TRBV6-5
TGTGCCAGCAAAGGGGGCCCAGGAGGGGGGATAGCCAAAAACATTCAGTACTTC CASKGGPGGGIAKNIQYF few TRBJ2-4 18 NA TRBV12-3/TRBV12-4
TGTGCTAGTGGTTTGAGTGGTTTTTACAATGAGCAGTTCTTC CASGLSGFYNEQFF NA TRBJ2-1 14 NA TRBV12-5
TGCAGTGCTCTCCCGGGGGGGGCCTACAATGAGCAGTTCTTC CSALPGGAYNEQFF NA TRBJ2-1 14 TRBD2 TRBV20-1
TGTGCCAGCAGCTTGTGGGACTTGGAGACCCAGTACTTC CASSLWDLETQYF NA TRBJ2-5 13 NA TRBV5-5
TGCAGTGCTAGGAGACTAGTCCAGGTCCCCAATGAGCAGTTCTTC CSARRLVQVPNEQFF few TRBJ2-1 15 NA TRBV20-1
TGCAGCGTTGAGGGGGCGTCCAAGAGCTCCTACAATGAGCAGTTCTTC CSVEGASKSSYNEQFF many TRBJ2-1 16 NA TRBV29-1
TGCAGTGCTAGAGACTCCCTAGCGGGAATGGCCTACAATGAGCAGTTCTTC CSARDSLAGMAYNEQFF many TRBJ2-1 17 TRBD2 TRBV20-1
TGTGCCACCAGTGACGGAATCCGGGACATGAACACCGGGAAGCTGTTTTTT CATSDGIRDMNTGKLFF NA TRBJ2-2 17 NA TRBV24-1
TGTGCCAGCAGCTTGGGAACTAGCCTGAACACCGGGGAGCTGTTTTTT CASSLGTSLNTGELFF few TRBJ2-2 16 NA TRBV5-6
TGTGCCAGCAGCCCACCATTTCCAGCCCTTGGTACGCAGTATTTT CASSPPFPALGTQYF few TRBJ2-3 15 NA TRBV7-9
TGTGCCAGCAGCTTAGCCGGGGACGGTCGTCAGTACTTC CASSLAGDGRQYF many TRBJ2-4 13 NA TRBV7-2
TGTGCCAGCTCATGGGCGACAGGGGCGGTGACTGAAGCTTTCTTT CASSWATGAVTEAFF many TRBJ1-1 15 TRBD1 TRBV18
TGTGCCAGCAGTTCCCGGGACAGCGGCCTTTTAGCCAAAAACATTCAGTACTTC CASSSRDSGLLAKNIQYF NA TRBJ2-4 18 TRBD1 TRBV6-6
TGCGCCAGCAGCTTGGGCTGGGATTGGAACACTGAAGCTTTCTTT CASSLGWDWNTEAFF NA TRBJ1-1 15 NA TRBV5-1
TGTGCCAGTGGACAGCAAAACTATGGCTACACCTTC CASGQQNYGYTF many TRBJ1-2 12 NA TRBV12-3/TRBV12-4